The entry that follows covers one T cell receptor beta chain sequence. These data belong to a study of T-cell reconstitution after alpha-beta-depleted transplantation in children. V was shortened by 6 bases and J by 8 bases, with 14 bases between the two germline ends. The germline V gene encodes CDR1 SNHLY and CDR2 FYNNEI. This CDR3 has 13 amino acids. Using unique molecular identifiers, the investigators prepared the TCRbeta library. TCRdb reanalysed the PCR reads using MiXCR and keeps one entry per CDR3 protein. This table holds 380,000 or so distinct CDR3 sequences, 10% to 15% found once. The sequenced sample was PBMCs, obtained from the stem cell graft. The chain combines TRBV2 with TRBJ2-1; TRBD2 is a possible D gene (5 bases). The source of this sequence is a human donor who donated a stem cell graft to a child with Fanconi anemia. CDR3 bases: TGTGCCAGCAGCCGGCTCCTTAGCGATGAGCAGTTCTTC. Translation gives CASSRLLSDEQFF. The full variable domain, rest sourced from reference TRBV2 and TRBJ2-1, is EPEVTQTPSHQVTQMGQEVILRCVPISNHLYFYWYRQILGQKVEFLVSFYNNEISEKSEIFDDQFSVERPDGSNFTLKIRSTKLEDSAMYFCASSRLLSDEQFFGPGTRLTVL.